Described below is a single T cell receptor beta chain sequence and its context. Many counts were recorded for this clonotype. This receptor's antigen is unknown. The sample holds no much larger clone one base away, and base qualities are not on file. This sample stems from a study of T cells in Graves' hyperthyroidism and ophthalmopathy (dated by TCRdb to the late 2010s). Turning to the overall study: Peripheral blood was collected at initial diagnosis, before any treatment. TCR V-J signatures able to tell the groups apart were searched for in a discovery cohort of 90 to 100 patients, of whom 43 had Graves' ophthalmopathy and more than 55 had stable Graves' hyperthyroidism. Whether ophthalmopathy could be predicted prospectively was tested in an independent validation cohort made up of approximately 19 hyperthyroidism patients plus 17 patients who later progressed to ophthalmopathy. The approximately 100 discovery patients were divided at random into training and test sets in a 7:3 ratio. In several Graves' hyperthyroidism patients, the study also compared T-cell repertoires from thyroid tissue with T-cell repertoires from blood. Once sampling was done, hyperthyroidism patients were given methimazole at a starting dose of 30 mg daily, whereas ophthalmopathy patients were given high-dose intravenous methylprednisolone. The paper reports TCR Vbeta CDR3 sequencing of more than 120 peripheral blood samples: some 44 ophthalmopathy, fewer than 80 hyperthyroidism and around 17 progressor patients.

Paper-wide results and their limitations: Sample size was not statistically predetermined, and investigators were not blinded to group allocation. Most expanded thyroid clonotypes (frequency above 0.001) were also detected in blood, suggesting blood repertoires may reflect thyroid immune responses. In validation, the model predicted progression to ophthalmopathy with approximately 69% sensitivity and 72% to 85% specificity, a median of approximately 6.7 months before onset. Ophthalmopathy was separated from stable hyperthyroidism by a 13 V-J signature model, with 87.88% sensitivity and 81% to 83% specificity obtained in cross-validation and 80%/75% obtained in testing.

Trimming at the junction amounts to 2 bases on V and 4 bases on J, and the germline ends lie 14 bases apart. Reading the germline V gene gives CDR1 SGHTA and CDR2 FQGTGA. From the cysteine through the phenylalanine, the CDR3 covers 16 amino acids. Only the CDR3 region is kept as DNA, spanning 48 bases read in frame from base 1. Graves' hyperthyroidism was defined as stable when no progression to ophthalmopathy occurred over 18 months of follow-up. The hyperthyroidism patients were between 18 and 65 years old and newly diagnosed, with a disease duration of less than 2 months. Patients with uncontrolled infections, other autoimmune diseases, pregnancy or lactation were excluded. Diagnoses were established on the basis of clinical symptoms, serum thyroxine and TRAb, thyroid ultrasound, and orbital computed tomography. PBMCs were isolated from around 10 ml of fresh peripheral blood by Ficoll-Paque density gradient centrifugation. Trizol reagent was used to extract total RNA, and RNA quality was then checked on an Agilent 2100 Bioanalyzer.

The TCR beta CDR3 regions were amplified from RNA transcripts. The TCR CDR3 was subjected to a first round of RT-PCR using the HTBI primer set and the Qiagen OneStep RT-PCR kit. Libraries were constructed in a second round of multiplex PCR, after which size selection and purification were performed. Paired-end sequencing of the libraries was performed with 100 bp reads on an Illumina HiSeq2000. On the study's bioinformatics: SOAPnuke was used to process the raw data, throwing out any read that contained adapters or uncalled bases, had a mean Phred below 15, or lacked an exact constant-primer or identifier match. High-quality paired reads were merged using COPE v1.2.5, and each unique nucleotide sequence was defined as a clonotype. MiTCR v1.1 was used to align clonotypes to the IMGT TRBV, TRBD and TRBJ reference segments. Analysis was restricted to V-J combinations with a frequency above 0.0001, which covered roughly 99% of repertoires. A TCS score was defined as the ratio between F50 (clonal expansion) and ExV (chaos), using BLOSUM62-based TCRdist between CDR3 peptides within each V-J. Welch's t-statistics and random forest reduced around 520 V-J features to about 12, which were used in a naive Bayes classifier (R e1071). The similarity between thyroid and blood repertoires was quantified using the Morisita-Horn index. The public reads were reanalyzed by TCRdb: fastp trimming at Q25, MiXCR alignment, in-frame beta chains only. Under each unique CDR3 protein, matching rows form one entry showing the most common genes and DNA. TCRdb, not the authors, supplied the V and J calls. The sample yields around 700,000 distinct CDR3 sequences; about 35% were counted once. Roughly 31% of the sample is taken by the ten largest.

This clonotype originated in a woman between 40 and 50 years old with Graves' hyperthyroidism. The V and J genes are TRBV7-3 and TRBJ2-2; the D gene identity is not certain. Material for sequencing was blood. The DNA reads TGTGCCAGCAGCTTACCAAGGCAGGAGCTCACCGGGGAGCTGTTTTTT. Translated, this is CASSLPRQELTGELFF. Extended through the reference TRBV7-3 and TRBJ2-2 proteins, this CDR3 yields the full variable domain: GAGVSQTPSNKVTEKGKYVELRCDPISGHTALYWYRQSLGQGPEFLIYFQGTGAADDSGLPNDRFFAVRPEGSVSTLKIQRTERGDSAVYLCASSLPRQELTGELFFGEGSRLTVL.